The rows below give T cell receptor beta chains drawn from one sample of a study of yellow fever vaccine responses in identical twins. TCRdb redid the calling of the RT-PCR reads with MiXCR, one entry per CDR3 protein. This repertoire shows 2,500 to 3,000 distinct CDR3 sequences, around 90% found once; its top ten account for 1.6%. Specimen: T cells from blood (PBMCs), unsorted or a sorted subset (not recorded which), collected before or after yellow fever vaccination (not recorded which). Receptors were obtained from a female donor who received the yellow fever vaccine. Both conserved end residues are trimmed from each CDR3. D genes are given only for firm matches.

j_gene	d_gene	v_gene	CDR3aa
TRBJ1-5	-	TRBV10-3	AISVGGSNSNQPQH
TRBJ2-1	TRBD1	TRBV2	ASMTGVSYNEQF
TRBJ1-2	-	TRBV7-2	ASSLVTANYGYT
TRBJ1-1	-	TRBV2	AGLTGREAF
TRBJ2-2	TRBD1	TRBV10-1	ASSGTGGRTGELF
TRBJ1-5	-	TRBV15	ATSRDKGPSNQPQH
TRBJ2-7	TRBD2	TRBV18	ASSPPRGGLPGEQY
TRBJ1-1	-	TRBV29-1	SALLQANTEAF
TRBJ1-4	-	TRBV7-9	ASSPDGVDEKLF
TRBJ2-1	-	TRBV10-1	ASSTNLLGSYNEQF
TRBJ2-7	TRBD2	TRBV6-1	ASRLAGVSYEQY
TRBJ1-1	-	TRBV28	ASSLQGRWKRTEAF
TRBJ1-2	TRBD1	TRBV20-1	SARDRGFSGYT
TRBJ1-6	-	TRBV3-1	ASSQGPGDPPLH
TRBJ1-1	TRBD1	TRBV6-5	ASSSYSGTGNTEAF
TRBJ1-1	-	TRBV20-1	SARDLRGTEAF
TRBJ2-7	-	TRBV11-3	ASSPRGVHEQY
TRBJ1-1	TRBD1	TRBV2	ASSSDRGRMTEAF
TRBJ2-5	-	TRBV4-2	ASSPSPYQETQY
TRBJ1-1	-	TRBV13	ASSLGRGTEAF
TRBJ2-1	TRBD2	TRBV2	ASSDPAGGYNEQF
TRBJ1-1	-	TRBV7-6	ASSPGGYTEAF
TRBJ1-2	-	TRBV10-3	AISVQNYGYT
TRBJ1-1	-	TRBV6-2/TRBV6-3	ASSYSAQGNTEAF
TRBJ2-1	-	TRBV10-1	ASSQLVGEQF
TRBJ1-5	TRBD1	TRBV4-3	ASSQELGQGVGQPQH
TRBJ1-6	-	TRBV4-1	ASSLRKESGSPLH
TRBJ2-4	-	TRBV2	ASIPGLAKNIQY
TRBJ2-3	-	TRBV19	ASSVVGDTQY
TRBJ1-2	-	TRBV15	ATSRGQINYGYT
TRBJ2-7	-	TRBV2	ASSPSRTYEQY
TRBJ1-5	-	TRBV10-3	AISEQGRYQPQH
TRBJ1-1	TRBD1	TRBV10-1	ASSETGGSTEAF
TRBJ2-1	TRBD2	TRBV4-2	ASTLAGTSGEQF
TRBJ1-5	-	TRBV11-3	ASSLGIQGRNQPQH
TRBJ2-7	-	TRBV7-3	ASSPGRGGSYEQY
TRBJ1-2	TRBD1	TRBV24-1	ATSAGQGNSGYT
TRBJ1-1	-	TRBV29-1	SVAAYTEAF
TRBJ1-2	-	TRBV29-1	SVDSVRLNYGYT
TRBJ1-5	-	TRBV2	ASGGYVNQPQH
TRBJ2-3	TRBD1	TRBV6-5	ASSDGTGGTDTQY
TRBJ1-1	-	TRBV18	ASSPEGGTNTEAF
TRBJ1-1	-	TRBV4-1	ASSQEEGNFAEAF
TRBJ2-5	-	TRBV2	ASSVDRQETQY